The clone carrying this TCR beta chain was picked up a small number of times. In the study's own analysis: Using reference gene primer amplification, nucleated cell counts were estimated. TCRdb's table, derived via immunoSEQ multiplex PCR, lists solely in-frame clones and lacks some. V and J calls and clone size are copied from that table; D and trimming were computed from the DNA. The sample records over 75,000 clones, roughly 78% being singletons. Trimming at V came to 3 bases and at J to 3 bases, leaving 4 bases not matched to a gene. Germline CDR1 KGHDR, CDR2 SFDVKD. The CDR3 spans 15 residues. These data are taken from a study of blood T cell repertoires in COVID-19. As for the study in general: The analysed material was cDNA or gDNA that came from T cells, B-cell-depleted T cells, or PBMCs.

Sequenced: peripheral blood. The receptor was isolated from a woman between 70 and 85 years old with acute or convalescent COVID-19. The chain is built from TRBV24-1 and TRBJ2-3; 8 positions match TRBD2. CDR3: CATSDRASGTDTQYF. The CDR3 coding sequence is TGTGCCACCAGTGATAGGGCTAGCGGGACAGATACGCAGTATTTT.